These 4 T cell receptor beta chains were sequenced from one sample in a study of blood T cell repertoires in COVID-19. Here immunoSEQ multiplex PCR was the method, and the copy in TCRdb shows in-frame clones only, minus some. The sample lists hundreds of thousands of clones; about 90% were seen once. Sequencing used PBMCs or T cells enriched from blood (not recorded which). These receptors were collected from a woman aged 25 to 39 who had recovered from COVID-19.

The V and J genes are TRBV3-1 (or the pseudogene TRBV3-2) and TRBJ1-2; 7 positions match TRBD1. CDR1 is LGHDT, CDR2 YNNKEL, per germline (reference sequence). J was trimmed by 4 bases and V by 0 bases; bases with no gene match: 5. CDR3 length equals 15 residues. In DNA, the CDR3 is TGTGCCAGCAGCCAAGATTCCCGACAGGGCTATGGCTACACCTTC. It codes for CASSQDSRQGYGYTF.

This chain links TRBV11-3 with TRBJ2-1; D call uncertain. The V gene lost 1 base and the J gene lost 7 bases, with 8 bases spanning the gap. Germline V gene sequence: CDR1 SGHNT, CDR2 YENEEA. CDR3 length: 13 amino acids. CDR3: CASSLGFANEQFF. CDR3 sequence (DNA): TGTGCCAGCAGCTTAGGATTTGCGAATGAGCAGTTCTTC. Full variable domain (rest looked up from reference TRBV11-3 and TRBJ2-1): EAGVVQSPRYKIIEKKQPVAFWCNPISGHNTLYWYLQNLGQGPELLIRYENEEAVDDSQLPKDRFSAERLKGVDSTLKIQPAELGDSAVYLCASSLGFANEQFFGPGTRLTVL.

The chain is built from TRBV11-2 and TRBJ2-7, with TRBD1 matching over 10 bases. Germline CDR1 and CDR2: SGHAT and FQNNGV. The CDR3 is 17 residues long. The ends lost 3 bases at V and 5 bases at J; junction bases unmatched: 13. The CDR3 sequence: CASSFNSLRDRGHEQYF. CDR3 bases: TGTGCCAGCAGCTTTAACTCACTCCGGGACAGGGGCCACGAGCAGTACTTC.

The chain combines TRBV5-8 with TRBJ2-7; TRBD1 agrees at 8 bases. The CDR3 contains 13 residues. Trimming at V came to 9 bases and at J to 4 bases, leaving 9 bases not matched to a gene. Germline CDR1 and CDR2: SGHTS and YDEGEE. The CDR3 DNA is TGTGCCACATCGACAGGGGAGGTGTACGAGCAGTACTTC. Protein sequence: CATSTGEVYEQYF.